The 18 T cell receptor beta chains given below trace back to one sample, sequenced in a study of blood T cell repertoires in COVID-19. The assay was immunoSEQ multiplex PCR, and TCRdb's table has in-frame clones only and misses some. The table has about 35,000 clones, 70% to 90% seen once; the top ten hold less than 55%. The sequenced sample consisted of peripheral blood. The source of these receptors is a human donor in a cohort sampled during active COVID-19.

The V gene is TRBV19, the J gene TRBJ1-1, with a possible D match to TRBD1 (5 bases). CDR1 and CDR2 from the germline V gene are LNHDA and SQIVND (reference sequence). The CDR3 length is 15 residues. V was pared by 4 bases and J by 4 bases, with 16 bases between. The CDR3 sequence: CASSTRQNTLTEAFF. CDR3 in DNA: TGTGCCAGTAGTACCCGACAGAACACCCTCACTGAAGCTTTCTTT.

CDR3 protein: CASHRDNQPQHF. CDR3 in DNA: TGTGCCAGCCACAGGGATAATCAGCCCCAGCATTTT. V gene TRBV6-5 combines with J gene TRBJ1-5; possible D gene TRBD1, 6 bases. The V and J ends lost 8 bases and 4 bases respectively, with 9 bases between them. The CDR3 sequence is 12 residues long. Germline V gene data show CDR1 as MNHEY and CDR2 as SVGAGI.

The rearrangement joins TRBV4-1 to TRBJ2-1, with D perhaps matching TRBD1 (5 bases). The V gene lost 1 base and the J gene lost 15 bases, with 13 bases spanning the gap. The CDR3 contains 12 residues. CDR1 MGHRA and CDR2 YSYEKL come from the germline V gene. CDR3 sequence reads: CASSQVGRAAFF. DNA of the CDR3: TGCGCCAGCAGCCAAGTCGGCAGGGCGGCGTTCTTC.

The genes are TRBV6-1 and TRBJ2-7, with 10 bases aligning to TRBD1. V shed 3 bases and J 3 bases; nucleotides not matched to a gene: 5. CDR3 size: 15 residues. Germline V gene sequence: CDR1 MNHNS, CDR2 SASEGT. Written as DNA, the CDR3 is TGTGCCAGCAGTGATCCCGGGACAGGGGTCTACGAGCAGTACTTC. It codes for CASSDPGTGVYEQYF.

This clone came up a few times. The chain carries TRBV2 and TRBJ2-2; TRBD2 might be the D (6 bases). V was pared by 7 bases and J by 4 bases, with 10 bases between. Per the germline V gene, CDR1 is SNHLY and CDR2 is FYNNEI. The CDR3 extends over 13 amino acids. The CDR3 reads CASTRDFTGELFF. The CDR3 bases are TGTGCCAGCACGCGGGACTTCACCGGGGAGCTGTTTTTT.

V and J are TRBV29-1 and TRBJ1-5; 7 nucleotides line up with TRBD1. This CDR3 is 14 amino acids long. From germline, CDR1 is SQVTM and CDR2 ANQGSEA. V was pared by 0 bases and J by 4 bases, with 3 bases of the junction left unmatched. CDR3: CSVEDRQGNQPQHF. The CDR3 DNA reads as TGCAGCGTTGAAGATCGACAGGGAAATCAGCCCCAGCATTTT.

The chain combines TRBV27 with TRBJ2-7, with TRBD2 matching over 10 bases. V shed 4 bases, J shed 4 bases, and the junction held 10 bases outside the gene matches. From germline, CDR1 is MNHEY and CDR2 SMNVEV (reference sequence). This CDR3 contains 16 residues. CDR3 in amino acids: CASSSQGGTSAYEQYF. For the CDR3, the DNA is TGTGCCAGCAGTTCACAGGGGGGGACTAGCGCTTACGAGCAGTACTTC.

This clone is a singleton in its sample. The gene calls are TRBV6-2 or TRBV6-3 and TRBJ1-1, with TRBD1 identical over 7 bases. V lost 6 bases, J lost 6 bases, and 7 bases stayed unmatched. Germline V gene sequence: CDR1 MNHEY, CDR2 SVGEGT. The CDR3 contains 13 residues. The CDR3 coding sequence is TGTGCCAGCAGCCAACAGGGGATCTCTGAAGCTTTCTTT. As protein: CASSQQGISEAFF.

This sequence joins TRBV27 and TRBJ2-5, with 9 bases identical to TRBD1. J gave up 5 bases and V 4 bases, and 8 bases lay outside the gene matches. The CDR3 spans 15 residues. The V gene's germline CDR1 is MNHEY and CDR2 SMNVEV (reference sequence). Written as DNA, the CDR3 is TGTGCCAGCAGTTCCTCCGGGACAGGGAGGGAGACCCAGTACTTC. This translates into CASSSSGTGRETQYF.

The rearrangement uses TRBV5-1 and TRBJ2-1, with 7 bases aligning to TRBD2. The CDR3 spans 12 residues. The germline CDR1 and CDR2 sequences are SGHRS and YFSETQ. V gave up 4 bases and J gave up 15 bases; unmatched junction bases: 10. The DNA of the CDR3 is TGCGCCAGCAGCCTAGGTCTGGGAGGGCGGTTCTTC. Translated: CASSLGLGGRFF.

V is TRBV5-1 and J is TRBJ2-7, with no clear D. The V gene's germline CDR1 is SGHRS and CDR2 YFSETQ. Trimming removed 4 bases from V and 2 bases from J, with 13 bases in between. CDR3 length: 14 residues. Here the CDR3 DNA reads TGCGCCAGCAGCCGAACCGGTTTGCCCTACGAGCAGTACTTC. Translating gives CASSRTGLPYEQYF.

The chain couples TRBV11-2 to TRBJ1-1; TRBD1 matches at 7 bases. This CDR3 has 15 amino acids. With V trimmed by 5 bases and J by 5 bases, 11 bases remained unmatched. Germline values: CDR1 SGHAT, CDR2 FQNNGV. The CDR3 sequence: CASSQLTGRQTEAFF. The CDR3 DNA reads TGTGCCAGCAGCCAGTTGACAGGGCGACAAACTGAAGCTTTCTTT.

The CDR3 spells CATAGRNTQYF. In DNA form, the CDR3 reads TGTGCCACGGCGGGGCGGAATACGCAGTATTTT. The chain recombines TRBV19 with TRBJ2-3; the D gene is possibly TRBD2 (6 bases). This CDR3 has 11 residues. Trimming removed 10 bases at V and 7 bases at J, with 12 bases between. Germline assignment: CDR1 LNHDA and CDR2 SQIVND (reference sequence).

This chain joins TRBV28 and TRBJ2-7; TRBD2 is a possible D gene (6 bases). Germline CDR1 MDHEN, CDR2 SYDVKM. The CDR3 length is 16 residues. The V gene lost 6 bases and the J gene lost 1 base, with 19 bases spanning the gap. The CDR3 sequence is CASRETGRGRSYEQYF. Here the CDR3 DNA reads TGTGCCAGCAGAGAAACGGGGAGAGGGAGGTCCTACGAGCAGTACTTC.

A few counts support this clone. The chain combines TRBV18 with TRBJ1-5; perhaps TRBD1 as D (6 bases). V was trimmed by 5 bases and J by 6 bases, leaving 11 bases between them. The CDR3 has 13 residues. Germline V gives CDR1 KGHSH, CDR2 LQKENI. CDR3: CASSAGVSQPQHF. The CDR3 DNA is TGTGCCAGCTCAGCAGGGGTTAGTCAGCCCCAGCATTTT.

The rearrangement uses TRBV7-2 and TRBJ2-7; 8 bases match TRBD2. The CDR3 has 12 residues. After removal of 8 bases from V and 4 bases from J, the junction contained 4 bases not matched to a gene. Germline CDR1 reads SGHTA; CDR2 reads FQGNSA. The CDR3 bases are TGTGCCAGCGGAATAGCGGGGTACGAGCAGTACTTC. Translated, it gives CASGIAGYEQYF.

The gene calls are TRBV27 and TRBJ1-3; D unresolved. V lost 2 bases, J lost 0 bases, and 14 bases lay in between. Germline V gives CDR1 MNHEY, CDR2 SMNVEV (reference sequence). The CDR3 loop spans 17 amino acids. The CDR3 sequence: CASSLLGSYFSGNTIYF. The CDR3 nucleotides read TGTGCCAGCAGTTTACTGGGCAGTTACTTCTCTGGAAACACCATATATTTT.

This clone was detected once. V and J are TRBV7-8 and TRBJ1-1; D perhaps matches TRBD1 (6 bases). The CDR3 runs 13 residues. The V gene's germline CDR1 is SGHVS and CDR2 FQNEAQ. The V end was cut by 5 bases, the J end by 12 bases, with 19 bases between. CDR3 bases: TGTGCCAGCAGCCCCCGGGCGGGGGGCGTATCTTTCTTT. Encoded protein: CASSPRAGGVSFF.